These 19 T cell receptor beta chains originate from one sample sequenced in a study of blood T cell repertoires in COVID-19. The table came from immunoSEQ multiplex PCR; TCRdb's copy has only in-frame clones and leaves some out. This table holds 190,000 or so clones, around 86% found once. Material: peripheral blood. The receptor source for this set is a man aged 35-49 years with acute or convalescent COVID-19.

This chain links TRBV11-3 with TRBJ2-7; TRBD1 agrees at 10 bases. Germline values: CDR1 SGHNT, CDR2 YENEEA. The V gene end was trimmed by 1 base and the J gene end by 2 bases; junction bases not matched to a gene: 5. This CDR3 is built from 16 residues. The CDR3 loop is CASSLATGTGAYEQYF. In DNA form, the CDR3 reads TGTGCCAGCAGCTTAGCAACCGGGACAGGGGCCTACGAGCAGTACTTC.

This chain joins TRBV24-1 and TRBJ2-5; D possibly corresponds to TRBD1 (6 bases). CDR1 is KGHDR and CDR2 is SFDVKD in the germline V gene. There are 15 residues in the CDR3. Trimming stripped 3 bases from V and 0 bases from J, with 10 bases between. CDR3 region: CATSDPGQNQETQYF. The DNA for the CDR3 is TGTGCCACCAGTGATCCCGGACAGAACCAAGAGACCCAGTACTTC.

This chain connects TRBV9 to TRBJ2-2, with TRBD1 identical over 9 bases. The CDR3 totals 14 residues. The ends lost 4 bases at V and 7 bases at J; junction bases unmatched: 5. In germline, CDR1 is SGDLS, CDR2 YYNGEE. In nucleotides, the CDR3 is TGTGCCAGCAGCATCCGGACAGGGGTCGGGGAGCTGTTTTTT. Translation: CASSIRTGVGELFF.

The rearrangement uses TRBV9 and TRBJ1-3, with D perhaps TRBD1 (5 bases). The V gene lost 1 base and the J gene lost 1 base, with 6 bases spanning the gap. The CDR3 length is 14 residues. The germline gives CDR1 SGDLS, CDR2 YYNGEE. CDR3: CASSVPGSGNTIYF. The DNA for the CDR3 is TGTGCCAGCAGCGTACCAGGGTCTGGAAACACCATATATTTT.

The chain links TRBV19 to TRBJ1-1; possibly TRBD1 for D (5 bases). The CDR3 totals 13 residues. The V gene's germline CDR1 is LNHDA and CDR2 SQIVND (reference sequence). Between the trimmed V and J ends, which lost 5 bases and 4 bases, there was a span of 11 bases. CDR3 bases: TGTGCCAGTAGTGGCAGGGCAGCCACTGAAGCTTTCTTT. Translating it yields CASSGRAATEAFF.

The V gene is TRBV6-5, the J gene TRBJ2-2; 7 nucleotides align to TRBD1. Germline V gene data show CDR1 as MNHEY and CDR2 as SVGAGI. Trimming removed 6 bases from V and 0 bases from J; junction bases left unmatched: 4. The CDR3 consists of 15 residues. The CDR3 DNA follows: TGTGCCAGCAGACCGACAGGGCCGAACACCGGGGAGCTGTTTTTT. It specifies CASRPTGPNTGELFF.

The J gene is TRBJ2-7, the V gene TRBV5-3, with D maybe TRBD1 (6 bases). TRBV5-3 is known as an ORF, though its function is uncertain. The CDR3 totals 15 residues. The V and J ends lost 4 bases and 6 bases respectively, with 20 bases between them. The CDR3 nucleotides are TGTGCCAGAAGCCTCCGGGGACACCCGACCGGCGAGCAGTACTTC. Translation: CARSLRGHPTGEQYF.

This clone showed up just once. The rearrangement joins TRBV19 to TRBJ2-7; possibly TRBD1 for D (5 bases). The CDR3 consists of 15 residues. Deletions cut 2 bases from V and 3 bases from J, with 14 bases between. Germline loops: CDR1 LNHDA, CDR2 SQIVND (reference sequence). The CDR3 region is CASSIRAGINYEQYF. CDR3 nucleotide sequence: TGTGCCAGTAGTATACGAGCAGGGATCAACTACGAGCAGTACTTC.

V and J are TRBV11-2 and TRBJ2-2; 15 positions match TRBD2. The CDR3 sequence is 19 residues long. The germline gives CDR1 SGHAT, CDR2 FQNNGV. The junction had 8 bases not matched to a gene; V was cut back by 5 bases and J by 1 base. CDR3 bases: TGTGCCAGCAGCAGAAGGCCGGGACTAGCGGGAGGGAACACCGGGGAGCTGTTTTTT. It yields the protein CASSRRPGLAGGNTGELFF.

DNA for the CDR3: TGTGCCAGCAGCTCCAGAACGAATTCACCCCTCCACTTT. It codes for CASSSRTNSPLHF. The chain joins TRBV5-5 to TRBJ1-6; D is unresolved. V was trimmed by 3 bases and J by 7 bases, leaving 8 bases between them. Per germline, CDR1 SGHKS and CDR2 YYEKEE (reference sequence). The CDR3 extends over 13 amino acids.

V is TRBV5-1 and J is TRBJ2-2; D might be TRBD1 (6 bases). V lost 2 bases and J lost 9, with 17 bases in between. Germline V CDR1 and CDR2: SGHRS, YFSETQ. CDR3 length equals 15 residues. Here the CDR3 reads CASSLGGFANRELFF. CDR3 DNA sequence: TGCGCCAGCAGCTTAGGGGGTTTCGCTAATCGGGAGCTGTTTTTT.

DNA of the CDR3: TGTGCCACCAGTTACTCCGGGGAGCTGTTTTTT. Translation: CATSYSGELFF. This chain uses TRBV24-1 with TRBJ2-2; unclear D gene. CDR3 length: 11 amino acids. Germline values: CDR1 KGHDR, CDR2 SFDVKD. Trimming removed 6 bases from V and 6 bases from J, with 4 bases in between.

The chain carries TRBV9 and TRBJ1-1; D not resolved. V was shortened by 3 bases and J by 7 bases, with 19 bases between the two germline ends. Germline CDR1 and CDR2: SGDLS and YYNGEE. The CDR3 runs to 15 residues. This CDR3 is CASSADAGFRGEAFF. The CDR3 nucleotides are TGTGCCAGCAGCGCCGATGCGGGGTTTCGGGGTGAAGCTTTCTTT.

The chain's CDR3 is CASSLAPNTEAFF. CDR3 nucleotide sequence: TGTGCCAGCAGCTTAGCTCCTAACACTGAAGCTTTCTTT. The V call is TRBV11-3, the J call TRBJ1-1; D gene unclear. Germline CDR1 and CDR2: SGHNT and YENEEA. The CDR3 is made up of 13 amino acids. Trimming stripped 1 base from V and 2 bases from J, with 5 bases between. The whole variable domain, filled in from reference TRBV11-3 and TRBJ1-1, reads EAGVVQSPRYKIIEKKQPVAFWCNPISGHNTLYWYLQNLGQGPELLIRYENEEAVDDSQLPKDRFSAERLKGVDSTLKIQPAELGDSAVYLCASSLAPNTEAFFGQGTRLTVV.

The rearrangement uses TRBV16 and TRBJ2-1; weak D call: TRBD1 (6 bases). Germline V gene lookup returns CDR1 KGHSY and CDR2 FQNENV. CDR3 size: 16 residues. Trimming shortened V by 0 bases and J by 0 bases, and 9 bases separated the two germline ends. The CDR3 loop is CASSQSRTVSYNEQFF. As DNA, the CDR3 is TGTGCCAGCAGCCAATCAAGGACAGTCTCCTACAATGAGCAGTTCTTC.

This chain links TRBV6-5 with TRBJ2-7, with 9 positions matching TRBD2. With V trimmed by 7 bases and J by 2 bases, 9 bases remained unmatched. Germline V gene data show CDR1 as MNHEY and CDR2 as SVGAGI. The CDR3 extends over 15 amino acids. The CDR3 protein is CASTRLAGTPYEQYF. CDR3 DNA: TGTGCCAGCACTCGGCTAGCGGGGACCCCCTACGAGCAGTACTTC.

The rearrangement links TRBV2 to TRBJ2-3; TRBD2 is a possible D gene (7 bases). V lost 8 bases and J lost 2, with 11 bases in between. The CDR3 covers 13 residues. CDR1 and CDR2 (germline): SNHLY, FYNNEI. CDR3 sequence: CASGGDNTDTQYF. For the CDR3, the DNA is TGTGCCAGCGGGGGGGACAACACAGATACGCAGTATTTT.

The sample holds a few counts of this clone. This CDR3 reads CASSFLIAGGSSDTQYF. CDR3 nucleotides: TGCGCCAGCAGCTTCTTGATAGCGGGGGGATCTTCAGATACGCAGTATTTT. J is TRBJ2-3 and V is TRBV5-1; 10 nucleotides line up with TRBD2. The CDR3 loop spans 17 amino acids. Looked up from germline, CDR1 is SGHRS and CDR2 is YFSETQ. Germline trimming cut 2 bases from V and 4 bases from J; bases unmatched to any gene: 10.

V gene TRBV3-1 (or the pseudogene TRBV3-2) combines with J gene TRBJ1-1, with D uncertain. The CDR3 loop spans 14 amino acids. V shed 4 bases and J shed 4 bases, with 13 bases lying between them. Germline-derived CDR1 and CDR2 are LGHDT and YNNKEL (reference sequence). The CDR3 nucleotides read TGTGCCAGCAGCCCGCGAACAAGGAGCACTGAAGCTTTCTTT. Amino acid sequence: CASSPRTRSTEAFF.